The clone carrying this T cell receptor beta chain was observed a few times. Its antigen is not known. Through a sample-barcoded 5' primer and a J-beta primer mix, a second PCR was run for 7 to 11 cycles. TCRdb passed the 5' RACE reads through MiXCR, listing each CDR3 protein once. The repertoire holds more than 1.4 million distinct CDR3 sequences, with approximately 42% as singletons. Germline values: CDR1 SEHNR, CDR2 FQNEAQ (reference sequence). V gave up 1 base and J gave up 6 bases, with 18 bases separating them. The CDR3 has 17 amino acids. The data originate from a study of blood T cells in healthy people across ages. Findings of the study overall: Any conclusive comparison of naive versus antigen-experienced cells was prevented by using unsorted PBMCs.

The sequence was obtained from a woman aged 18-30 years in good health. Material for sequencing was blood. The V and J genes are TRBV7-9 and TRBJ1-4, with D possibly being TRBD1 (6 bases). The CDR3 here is CASSLGQGLLRDEKLFF. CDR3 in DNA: TGTGCCAGCAGCTTAGGCCAGGGGTTACTCCGTGATGAAAAACTGTTTTTT.